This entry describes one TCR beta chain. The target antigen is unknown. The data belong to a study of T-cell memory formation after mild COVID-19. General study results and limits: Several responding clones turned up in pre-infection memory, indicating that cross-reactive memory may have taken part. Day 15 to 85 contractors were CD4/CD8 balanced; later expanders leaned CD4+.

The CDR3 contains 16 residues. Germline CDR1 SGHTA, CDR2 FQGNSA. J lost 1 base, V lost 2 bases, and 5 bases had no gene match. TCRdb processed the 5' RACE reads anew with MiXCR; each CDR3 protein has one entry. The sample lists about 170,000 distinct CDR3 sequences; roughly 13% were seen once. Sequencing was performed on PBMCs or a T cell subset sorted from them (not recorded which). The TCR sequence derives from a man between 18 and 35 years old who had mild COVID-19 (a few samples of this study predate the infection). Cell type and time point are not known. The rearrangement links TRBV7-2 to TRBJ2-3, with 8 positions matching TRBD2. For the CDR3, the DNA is TGTGCCAGCAGCTTACAGGCGGGGGGAGGCACAGATACGCAGTATTTT. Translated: CASSLQAGGGTDTQYF.